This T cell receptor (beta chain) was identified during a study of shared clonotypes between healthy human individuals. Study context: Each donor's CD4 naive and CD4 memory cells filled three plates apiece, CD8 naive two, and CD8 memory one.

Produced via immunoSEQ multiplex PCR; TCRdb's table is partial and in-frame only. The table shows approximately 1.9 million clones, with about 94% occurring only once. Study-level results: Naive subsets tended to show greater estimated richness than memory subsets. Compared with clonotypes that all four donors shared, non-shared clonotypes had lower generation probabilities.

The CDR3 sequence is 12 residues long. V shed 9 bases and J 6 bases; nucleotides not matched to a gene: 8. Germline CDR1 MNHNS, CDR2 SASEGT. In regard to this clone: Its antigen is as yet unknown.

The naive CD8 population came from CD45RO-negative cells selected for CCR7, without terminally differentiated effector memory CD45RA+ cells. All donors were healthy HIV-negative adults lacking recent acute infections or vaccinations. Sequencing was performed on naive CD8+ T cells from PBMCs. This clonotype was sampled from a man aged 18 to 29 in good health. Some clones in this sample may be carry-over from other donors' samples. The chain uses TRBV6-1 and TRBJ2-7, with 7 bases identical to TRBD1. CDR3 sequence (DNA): TGTGCCAGTGACAGGGAGACCATCGAGCAGTACTTC. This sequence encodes CASDRETIEQYF.